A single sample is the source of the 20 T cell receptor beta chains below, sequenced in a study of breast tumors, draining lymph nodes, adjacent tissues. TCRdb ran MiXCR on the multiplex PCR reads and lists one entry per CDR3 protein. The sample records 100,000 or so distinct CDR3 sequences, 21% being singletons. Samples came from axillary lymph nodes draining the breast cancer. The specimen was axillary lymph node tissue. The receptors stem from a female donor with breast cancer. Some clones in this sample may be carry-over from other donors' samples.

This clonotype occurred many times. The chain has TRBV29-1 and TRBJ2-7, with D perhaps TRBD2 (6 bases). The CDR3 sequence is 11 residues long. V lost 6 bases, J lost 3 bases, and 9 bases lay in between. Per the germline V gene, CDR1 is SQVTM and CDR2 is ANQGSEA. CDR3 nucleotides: TGCAGCGTAAAGGAGGGCTACGAGCAGTACTTC. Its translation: CSVKEGYEQYF.

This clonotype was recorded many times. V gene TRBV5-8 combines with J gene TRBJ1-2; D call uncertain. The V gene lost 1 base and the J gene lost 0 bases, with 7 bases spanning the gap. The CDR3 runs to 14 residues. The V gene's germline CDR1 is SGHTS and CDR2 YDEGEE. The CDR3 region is CASSLTRANYGYTF. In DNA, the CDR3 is TGTGCCAGCAGCTTGACACGTGCTAACTATGGCTACACCTTC. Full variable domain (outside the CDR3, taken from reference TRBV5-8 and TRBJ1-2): EAGVTQSPTHLIKTRGQQATLRCSPISGHTSVYWYQQALGLGLQFLLWYDEGEERNRGNFPPRFSGRQFPNYSSELNVNALELEDSALYLCASSLTRANYGYTFGSGTRLTVV.

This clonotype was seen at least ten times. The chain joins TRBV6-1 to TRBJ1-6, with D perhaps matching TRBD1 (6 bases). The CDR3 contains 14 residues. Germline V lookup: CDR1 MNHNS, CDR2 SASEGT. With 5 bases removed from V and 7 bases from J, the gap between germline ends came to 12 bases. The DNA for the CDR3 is TGTGCCAGCAGTAACCGGGACAACAATTCACCCCTCCACTTT. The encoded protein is CASSNRDNNSPLHF.

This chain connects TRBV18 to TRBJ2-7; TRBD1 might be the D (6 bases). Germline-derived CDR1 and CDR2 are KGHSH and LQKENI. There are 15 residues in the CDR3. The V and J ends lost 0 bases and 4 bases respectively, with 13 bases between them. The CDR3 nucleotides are TGTGCCAGCTCACCACCCAGGGGCCCCGAATACGAGCAGTACTTC. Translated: CASSPPRGPEYEQYF.

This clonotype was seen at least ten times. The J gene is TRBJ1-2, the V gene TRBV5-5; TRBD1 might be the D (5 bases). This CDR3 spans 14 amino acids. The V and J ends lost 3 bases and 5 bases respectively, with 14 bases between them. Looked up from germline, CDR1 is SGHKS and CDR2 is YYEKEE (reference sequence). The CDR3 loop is CASSSGTDGYGYTF. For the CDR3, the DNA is TGTGCCAGCAGCTCCGGGACGGATGGGTATGGCTACACCTTC.

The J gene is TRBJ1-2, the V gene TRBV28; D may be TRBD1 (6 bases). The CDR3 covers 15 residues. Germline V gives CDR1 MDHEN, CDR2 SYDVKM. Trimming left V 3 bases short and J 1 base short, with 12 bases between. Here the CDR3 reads CASSFRRGVNYGYTF. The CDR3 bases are TGTGCCAGCAGTTTTCGGAGGGGGGTTAACTATGGCTACACCTTC.

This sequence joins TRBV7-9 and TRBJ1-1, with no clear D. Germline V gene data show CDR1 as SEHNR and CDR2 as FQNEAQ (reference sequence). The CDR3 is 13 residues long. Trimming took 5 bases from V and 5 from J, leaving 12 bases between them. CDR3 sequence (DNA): TGTGCCAGCAGCGTTCCGACTGATACTGAAGCTTTCTTT. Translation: CASSVPTDTEAFF.

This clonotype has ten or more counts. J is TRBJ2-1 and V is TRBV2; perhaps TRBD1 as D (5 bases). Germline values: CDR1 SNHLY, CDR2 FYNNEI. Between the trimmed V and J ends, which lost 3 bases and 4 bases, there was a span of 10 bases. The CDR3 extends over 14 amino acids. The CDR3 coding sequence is TGTGCCAGCAGTGATTTGACAGCTTACAATGAGCAGTTCTTC. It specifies CASSDLTAYNEQFF.

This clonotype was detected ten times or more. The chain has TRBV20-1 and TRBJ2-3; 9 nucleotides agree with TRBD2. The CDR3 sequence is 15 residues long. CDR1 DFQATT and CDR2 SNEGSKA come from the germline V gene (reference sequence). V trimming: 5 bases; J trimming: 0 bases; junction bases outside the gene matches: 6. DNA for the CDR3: TGCAGTGCTCCCACTACTAGCGGGAGCACAGATACGCAGTATTTT. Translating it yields CSAPTTSGSTDTQYF.

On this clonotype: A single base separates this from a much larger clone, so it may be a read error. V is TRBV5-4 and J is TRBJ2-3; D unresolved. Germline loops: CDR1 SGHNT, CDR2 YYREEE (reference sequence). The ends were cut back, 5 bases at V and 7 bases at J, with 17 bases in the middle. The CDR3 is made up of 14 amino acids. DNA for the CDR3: TGTGCCAGCAGTGACGAGATAGTGGGATATACGCAGTATTTT. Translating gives CASSDEIVGYTQYF.

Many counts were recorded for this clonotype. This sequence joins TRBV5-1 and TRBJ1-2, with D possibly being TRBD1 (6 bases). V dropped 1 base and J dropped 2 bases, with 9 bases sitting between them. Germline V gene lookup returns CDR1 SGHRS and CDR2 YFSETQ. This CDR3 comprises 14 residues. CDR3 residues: CASSLSGGNYGYTF. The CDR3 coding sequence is TGCGCCAGCAGCTTGTCTGGGGGCAACTATGGCTACACCTTC.

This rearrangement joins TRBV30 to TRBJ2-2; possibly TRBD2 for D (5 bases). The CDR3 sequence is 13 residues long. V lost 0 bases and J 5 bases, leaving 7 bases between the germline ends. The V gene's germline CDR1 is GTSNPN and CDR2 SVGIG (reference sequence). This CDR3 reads CAWSVPGTGELFF. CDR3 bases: TGTGCCTGGAGTGTACCGGGGACCGGGGAGCTGTTTTTT. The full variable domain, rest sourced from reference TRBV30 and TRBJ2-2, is SQTIHQWPATLVQPVGSPLSLECTVEGTSNPNLYWYRQAAGRGLQLLFYSVGIGQISSEVPQNLSASRPQDRQFILSSKKLLLSDSGFYLCAWSVPGTGELFFGEGSRLTVL.

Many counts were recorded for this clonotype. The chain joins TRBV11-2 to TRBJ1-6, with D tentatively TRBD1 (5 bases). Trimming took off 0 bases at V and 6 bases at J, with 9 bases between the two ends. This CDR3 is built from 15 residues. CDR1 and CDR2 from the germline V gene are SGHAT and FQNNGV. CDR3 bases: TGTGCCAGCAGCTTAGAAGACAGCATTAATTCACCCCTCCACTTT. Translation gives CASSLEDSINSPLHF.

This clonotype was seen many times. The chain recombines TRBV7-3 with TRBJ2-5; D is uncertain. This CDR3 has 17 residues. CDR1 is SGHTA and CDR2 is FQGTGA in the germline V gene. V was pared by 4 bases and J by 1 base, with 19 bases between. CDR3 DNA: TGTGCCAGCAGCTCATACAAAGGGCCTGGGGTCCAAGAGACCCAGTACTTC. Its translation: CASSSYKGPGVQETQYF.

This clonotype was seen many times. CDR3 region: CASSLSAGGRADTQYF. The CDR3 bases are TGCGCCAGCAGCTTGTCGGCGGGAGGGCGCGCAGATACGCAGTATTTT. This chain joins TRBV5-1 and TRBJ2-3; 9 nucleotides match TRBD2. V shed 1 base and J 4 bases; nucleotides not matched to a gene: 7. The CDR3 covers 16 residues. The germline CDR1 and CDR2 sequences are SGHRS and YFSETQ.

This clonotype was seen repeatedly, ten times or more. CDR3 loop: CASSPDPTGWDGEQYF. The CDR3 DNA sequence: TGCGCCAGCAGCCCGGACCCGACAGGGTGGGATGGGGAGCAGTACTTC. The gene calls are TRBV5-1 and TRBJ2-7; TRBD1 aligns across 7 bases. The junction had 17 bases not matched to a gene; V was cut back by 4 bases and J by 7 bases. This CDR3 region has 16 residues. The germline CDR1 and CDR2 sequences are SGHRS and YFSETQ.

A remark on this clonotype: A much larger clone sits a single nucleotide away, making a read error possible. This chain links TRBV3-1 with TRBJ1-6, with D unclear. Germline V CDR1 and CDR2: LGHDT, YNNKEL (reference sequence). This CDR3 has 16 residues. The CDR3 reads CASSQALEGNNSPPHF. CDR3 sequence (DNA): TGTGCCAGCAGCCAAGCTCTTGAGGGAAATAATTCACCCCCCCACTTT.

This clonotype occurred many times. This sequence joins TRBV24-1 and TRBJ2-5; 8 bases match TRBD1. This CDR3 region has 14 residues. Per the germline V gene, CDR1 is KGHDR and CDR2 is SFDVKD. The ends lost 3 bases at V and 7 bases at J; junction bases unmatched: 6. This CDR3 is CATSDGGQVGTQYF. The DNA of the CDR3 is TGTGCCACCAGTGATGGGGGACAGGTGGGGACCCAGTACTTC.

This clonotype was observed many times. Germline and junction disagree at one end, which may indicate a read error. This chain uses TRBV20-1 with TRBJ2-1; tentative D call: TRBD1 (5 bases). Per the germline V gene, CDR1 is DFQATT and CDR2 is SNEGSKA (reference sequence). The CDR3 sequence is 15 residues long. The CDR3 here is CSARKAGAGYSEQFF. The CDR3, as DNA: TGCAGTGCTAGAAAGGCTGGGGCAGGGTACAGTGAGCAGTTCTTC.

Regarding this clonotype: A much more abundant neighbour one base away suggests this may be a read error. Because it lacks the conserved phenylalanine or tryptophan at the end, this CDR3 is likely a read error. CDR3 in amino acids: CSAGGVRPTGELFL. The DNA for the CDR3 is TGCAGCGCCGGAGGGGTGCGTCCCACCGGGGAGCTGTTTCTT. This chain links TRBV29-1 with TRBJ2-2; D might be TRBD2 (6 bases). From germline, CDR1 is SQVTM and CDR2 ANQGSEA. V dropped 7 bases and J dropped 4 bases, with 16 bases sitting between them. The CDR3 is 14 residues long.